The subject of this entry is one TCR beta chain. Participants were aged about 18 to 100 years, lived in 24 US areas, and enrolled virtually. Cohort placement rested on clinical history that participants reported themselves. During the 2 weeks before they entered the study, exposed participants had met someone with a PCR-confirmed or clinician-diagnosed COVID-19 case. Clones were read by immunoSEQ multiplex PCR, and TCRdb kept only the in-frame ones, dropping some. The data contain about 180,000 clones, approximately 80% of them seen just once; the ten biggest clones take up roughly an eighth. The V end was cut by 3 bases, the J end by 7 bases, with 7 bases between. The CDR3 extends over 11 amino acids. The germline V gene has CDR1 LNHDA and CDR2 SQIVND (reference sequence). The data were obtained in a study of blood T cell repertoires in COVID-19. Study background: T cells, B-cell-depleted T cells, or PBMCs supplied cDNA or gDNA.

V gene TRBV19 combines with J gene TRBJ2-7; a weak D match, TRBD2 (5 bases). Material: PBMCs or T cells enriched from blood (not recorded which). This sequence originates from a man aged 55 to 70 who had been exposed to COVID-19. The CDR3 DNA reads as TGTGCCAGTAGTATGGAGGAGGAGCAGTACTTC. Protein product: CASSMEEEQYF. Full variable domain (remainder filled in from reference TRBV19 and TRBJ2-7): DGGITQSPKYLFRKEGQNVTLSCEQNLNHDAMYWYRQDPGQGLRLIYYSQIVNDFQKGDIAEGYSVSREKKESFPLTVTSAQKNPTAFYLCASSMEEEQYFGPGTRLTVT.